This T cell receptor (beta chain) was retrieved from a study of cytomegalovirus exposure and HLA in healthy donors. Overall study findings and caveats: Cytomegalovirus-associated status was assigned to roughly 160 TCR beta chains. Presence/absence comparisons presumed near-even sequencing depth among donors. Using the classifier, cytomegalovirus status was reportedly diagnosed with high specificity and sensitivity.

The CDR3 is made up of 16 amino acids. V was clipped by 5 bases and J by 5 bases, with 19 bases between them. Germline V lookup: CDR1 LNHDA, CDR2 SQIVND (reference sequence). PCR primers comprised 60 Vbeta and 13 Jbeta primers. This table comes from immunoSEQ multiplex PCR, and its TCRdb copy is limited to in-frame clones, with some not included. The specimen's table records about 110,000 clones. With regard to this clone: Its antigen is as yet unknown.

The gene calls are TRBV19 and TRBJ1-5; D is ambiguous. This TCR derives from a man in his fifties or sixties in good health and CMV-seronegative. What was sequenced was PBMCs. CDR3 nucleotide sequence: TGTGCCAGTAGTTCCCCCCCGGGGTATATTGATCAGCCCCAGCATTTT. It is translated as CASSSPPGYIDQPQHF.